One sample yielded the 13 T cell receptor beta chains listed below, sequenced in a study of T cell repertoires in cytomegalovirus infection. One entry per CDR3 protein, called by TCRdb with MiXCR from the reads. This table holds fewer than 200,000 distinct CDR3 sequences, roughly a fifth found once. Sequenced input: PBMCs. The receptor source for this set is a human donor in good health (CMV status not recorded). Some clones in this sample may be carry-over from other donors' samples.

This chain joins TRBV19 and TRBJ1-2; TRBD1 might be the D (5 bases). V was pared by 5 bases and J by 0 bases, with 10 bases between. The CDR3 consists of 14 residues. Germline V gives CDR1 LNHDA, CDR2 SQIVND (reference sequence). CDR3 sequence reads: CASSPQGSNYGYTF. The DNA for the CDR3 is TGTGCCAGTAGTCCCCAGGGATCTAACTATGGCTACACCTTC.

This clonotype was counted many times. This chain links TRBV7-2 with TRBJ1-5; 7 bases fit TRBD1. V lost 2 bases and J lost 4; bases outside the gene matches: 5. CDR3 length: 15 amino acids. From germline, CDR1 is SGHTA and CDR2 FQGNSA. The CDR3 DNA sequence: TGTGCCAGCAGCTTATGGACAGGTTATAATCAGCCCCAGCATTTT. Translating gives CASSLWTGYNQPQHF.

V usage is TRBV6-2 or TRBV6-3 and J usage is TRBJ2-5; the match to TRBD1 covers 8 bases. The CDR3 covers 14 residues. The V and J ends lost 4 bases and 6 bases, in that order; junction bases with no gene match: 7. CDR1 MNHEY and CDR2 SVGEGT come from the germline V gene. Written as DNA, the CDR3 is TGTGCCAGCAGTTTGGACAGGGCTACGAAGACCCAGTACTTC. Translating it yields CASSLDRATKTQYF.

This clonotype was counted at least ten times. The chain employs TRBV7-2 and TRBJ2-1, with D perhaps TRBD2 (6 bases). CDR1 SGHTA and CDR2 FQGNSA come from the germline V gene. The CDR3 spans 15 residues. Deletions cut 0 bases from V and 4 bases from J, with 10 bases between. CDR3 protein: CASSLATSLYNEQFF. Here the CDR3 DNA reads TGTGCCAGCAGCTTAGCAACTAGCCTTTACAATGAGCAGTTCTTC.

This clonotype came up many times. V gene TRBV7-2 combines with J gene TRBJ2-1, with D unresolved. The V end was cut by 4 bases, the J end by 7 bases, with 11 bases between. Germline-derived CDR1 and CDR2 are SGHTA and FQGNSA. The length of the CDR3 is 13 residues. In DNA form, the CDR3 reads TGTGCCAGCAGCTATTATAATAGGAATGAGCAGTTCTTC. Protein product: CASSYYNRNEQFF.

The table lists this clonotype with many counts. V and J are TRBV7-2 and TRBJ1-4; weak D call: TRBD1 (5 bases). The CDR3 is 14 amino acids. In germline, CDR1 is SGHTA, CDR2 FQGNSA. The V gene lost 6 bases and the J gene lost 6 bases, with 14 bases spanning the gap. Here the CDR3 reads CASRSGGTHEKLFF. The DNA of the CDR3 is TGTGCCAGCAGGTCGGGAGGGACCCATGAAAAACTGTTTTTT.

This clonotype was counted many times. A read error may account for a junction end that differs from germline. The chain links TRBV7-7 to TRBJ2-3, with D possibly matching TRBD2 (6 bases). The germline gives CDR1 SSHAT, CDR2 FNYEAQ (reference sequence). This CDR3 has 15 residues. Written as DNA, the CDR3 is TGTGCTAGCAGCAAACAGACTAGTCCCACAGATACGCAGTATTTT. It yields the protein CASSKQTSPTDTQYF.

V and J are TRBV29-1 and TRBJ1-2; D unclear. This CDR3 has 13 amino acids. V was pared by 6 bases and J by 4 bases, with 15 bases between. Germline CDR1 is SQVTM and CDR2 is ANQGSEA. The CDR3, as DNA: TGCAGCGTGTCGCTCCAAAACGGCTATGGCTACACCTTC. Translated: CSVSLQNGYGYTF.

The table lists this clonotype with a few counts. V usage is TRBV7-9 and J usage is TRBJ1-1; D not certain. This CDR3 has 15 amino acids. CDR1 is SEHNR and CDR2 is FQNEAQ in the germline V gene (reference sequence). Trimming took 5 bases from V and 0 from J, leaving 13 bases between them. CDR3 in amino acids: CASSTKQNMNTEAFF. DNA of the CDR3: TGTGCCAGCAGCACAAAACAGAATATGAACACTGAAGCTTTCTTT.

V and J are TRBV9 and TRBJ2-1, with D perhaps TRBD1 (6 bases). In germline, CDR1 is SGDLS, CDR2 YYNGEE. The CDR3 is made up of 15 amino acids. V was trimmed by 0 bases and J by 9 bases, leaving 16 bases between them. DNA for the CDR3: TGTGCCAGCAGCGTAGACATCAGGTCAGGGGTTGAGCAGTTCTTC. Its protein product is CASSVDIRSGVEQFF. Based on the CDR3 plus reference TRBV9 and TRBJ2-1, the full variable domain is DSGVTQTPKHLITATGQRVTLRCSPRSGDLSVYWYQQSLDQGLQFLIQYYNGEERAKGNILERFSAQQFPDLHSELNLSSLELGDSALYFCASSVDIRSGVEQFFGPGTRLTVL.

This clonotype was seen more than once but under ten times. This chain links TRBV6-2 or TRBV6-3 with TRBJ2-1, with D unclear. Trimming shortened V by 8 bases and J by 8 bases, and 22 bases separated the two germline ends. This CDR3 spans 15 amino acids. Germline assignment: CDR1 MNHEY and CDR2 SVGEGT. In nucleotides, the CDR3 is TGTGCCAGCCGAAATCGGCCCACCCCCGAAGATGAGCAGTTCTTC. Translation: CASRNRPTPEDEQFF.

A remark on this clonotype: Since a much larger clone is just one base distant, this may be a read error. This sequence joins TRBV20-1 and TRBJ2-3; tentatively, D is TRBD1 (7 bases). The CDR3 consists of 16 residues. V gave up 4 bases and J gave up 0 bases, with 17 bases separating them. The V gene's germline CDR1 is DFQATT and CDR2 SNEGSKA (reference sequence). CDR3 sequence (DNA): TGCAGTGCTACAATGGGGGGACAGATAAGCACAGATACGCAGTATTTT. This sequence encodes CSATMGGQISTDTQYF.

This clonotype was seen at least ten times. The chain carries TRBV7-9 and TRBJ2-5; tentatively, D is TRBD1 or TRBD2 (5 bases each). V lost 5 bases and J 4 bases, leaving 20 bases between the germline ends. Germline-derived CDR1 and CDR2 are SEHNR and FQNEAQ (reference sequence). This CDR3 is built from 16 residues. CDR3 bases: TGTGCCAGCAGCCCATGGCGAGGGGTGCGGGTAGAGACCCAGTACTTC. Amino acids: CASSPWRGVRVETQYF.